The 19 T cell receptor beta chains below come from one sample, sequenced in a study of Graves' ophthalmopathy and Graves' hyperthyroidism. The authors amplified TCR beta CDR3 regions from RNA transcripts. Second-round multiplex PCR followed a first-round RT-PCR using HTBI primers. MiXCR, run by TCRdb on the multiplex PCR reads, gives a single entry per CDR3 protein. The sample lists around 170,000 distinct CDR3 sequences, under 40% occurring once. The sample taken for sequencing was peripheral blood. The receptors derive from a woman aged 40 to 55 with Graves' ophthalmopathy.

This clonotype occurred a few times. The rearrangement joins TRBV6-2 or TRBV6-3 to TRBJ2-5, with 12 nucleotides matching TRBD2. With V trimmed by 9 bases and J by 2 bases, 4 bases remained unmatched. Germline assignment: CDR1 MNHEY and CDR2 SVGEGT. The CDR3 loop spans 14 amino acids. The CDR3 nucleotides are TGTGCCAGTGGGACTAGCGGGCGACAAGAGACCCAGTACTTC. Its translation: CASGTSGRQETQYF.

The chain combines TRBV7-6 with TRBJ1-1; D gene ambiguous. The CDR3 loop spans 15 amino acids. Trimming took 1 base from V and 0 from J, leaving 9 bases between them. In germline, CDR1 is SGHVS, CDR2 FNYEAQ. The CDR3 DNA follows: TGTGCCAGCAGCTTAGGTTCCGCTATGAACACTGAAGCTTTCTTT. This encodes CASSLGSAMNTEAFF.

This chain links TRBV15 with TRBJ1-1; tentative D call: TRBD1 (6 bases). CDR1 and CDR2 (germline): LNHNV, YYDKDF (reference sequence). CDR3 length: 16 residues. V was clipped by 5 bases and J by 0 bases, with 16 bases between them. This CDR3 is CATSLAGQFMNTEAFF. The DNA for the CDR3 is TGTGCCACCAGCCTCGCCGGACAGTTTATGAACACTGAAGCTTTCTTT.

This chain uses TRBV27 with TRBJ2-5; 13 bases agree with TRBD2. The CDR3 totals 15 residues. With 6 bases clipped from V and 3 bases from J, the junction kept 4 bases outside the gene matches. In germline, CDR1 is MNHEY, CDR2 SMNVEV (reference sequence). The CDR3 nucleotides are TGTGCCAGCAGCCGAGGACTAGCGGGGGAAGAGACCCAGTACTTC. Translated: CASSRGLAGEETQYF.

This clonotype was seen many times. The rearrangement links TRBV6-5 to TRBJ2-2, with 7 bases lining up with TRBD2. The V gene's germline CDR1 is MNHEY and CDR2 SVGAGI. This CDR3 region has 15 residues. The ends lost 2 bases at V and 6 bases at J; junction bases unmatched: 6. CDR3 amino acids: CASSYRRERSGELFF. The CDR3 DNA reads TGTGCCAGCAGTTACCGGCGGGAGAGGTCCGGGGAGCTGTTTTTT.

This clonotype was seen just once. V usage is TRBV30 and J usage is TRBJ1-5, with unresolved D. CDR1 and CDR2 (germline): GTSNPN, SVGIG (reference sequence). The V end was cut by 0 bases, the J end by 6 bases, with 9 bases between. The length of the CDR3 is 13 residues. This CDR3 is CAWSVDRTQPQHF. CDR3 coding DNA: TGTGCCTGGAGTGTGGACCGTACTCAGCCCCAGCATTTT.

The V and J genes are TRBV6-5 and TRBJ2-5; 8 nucleotides match TRBD1. V gave up 2 bases and J gave up 1 base; unmatched junction bases: 3. The CDR3 has 15 amino acids. CDR1 and CDR2 from the germline V gene are MNHEY and SVGAGI. Here the CDR3 DNA reads TGTGCCAGCAGTTACCTTGGGACAGGCCAAGAGACCCAGTACTTC. It codes for CASSYLGTGQETQYF.

This clonotype was seen ten or more times. The V gene is TRBV7-2, the J gene TRBJ2-5, with TRBD2 identical over 8 bases. Germline-derived CDR1 and CDR2 are SGHTA and FQGNSA. The CDR3 is 16 amino acids. V dropped 5 bases and J dropped 2; count of bases not matched to a gene: 10. CDR3 nucleotide sequence: TGTGCCAGCAGCCGTTCCGGGACTAGAAGTCAAGAGACCCAGTACTTC. Amino acid sequence: CASSRSGTRSQETQYF.

This clonotype was seen repeatedly, ten times or more. The chain recombines TRBV19 with TRBJ2-2; 12 bases map to TRBD2. Germline V gene lookup returns CDR1 LNHDA and CDR2 SQIVND (reference sequence). The CDR3 has 16 residues. With V trimmed by 4 bases and J by 3 bases, 3 bases remained unmatched. CDR3 sequence (DNA): TGTGCCAGTAGTAGACCTAGCGGGAGGGACACCGGGGAGCTGTTTTTT. As protein: CASSRPSGRDTGELFF.

This clonotype has at least ten counts. This chain joins TRBV12-3 or TRBV12-4 and TRBJ1-1; no reliable D call. Trimming removed 2 bases at V and 5 bases at J, with 12 bases between. The CDR3 loop spans 14 amino acids. CDR3 nucleotides: TGTGCCAGCAGTTTACAGCTTATAGGGACTGAAGCTTTCTTT. Amino acid sequence: CASSLQLIGTEAFF.

This clonotype was seen ten or more times. The chain has TRBV6-1 and TRBJ1-5; no firm D call. V lost 6 bases to trimming and J lost 5 bases, with 14 bases between them. Germline CDR1 MNHNS, CDR2 SASEGT. The CDR3 totals 14 residues. The CDR3 loop is CASSPTPLDQPQHF. CDR3 sequence (DNA): TGTGCCAGCAGCCCGACCCCTTTAGATCAGCCCCAGCATTTT.

CDR3 amino acids: CASSVDLAQEQYF. The CDR3 DNA is TGTGCCAGCAGCGTAGATCTGGCTCAGGAGCAGTACTTC. The chain is built from TRBV9 and TRBJ2-7; the D is unclear. In germline, CDR1 is SGDLS, CDR2 YYNGEE. The CDR3 contains 13 residues. V was trimmed by 0 bases and J by 7 bases, leaving 11 bases between them. Together with reference TRBV9 and TRBJ2-7, the CDR3 gives the full variable domain: DSGVTQTPKHLITATGQRVTLRCSPRSGDLSVYWYQQSLDQGLQFLIQYYNGEERAKGNILERFSAQQFPDLHSELNLSSLELGDSALYFCASSVDLAQEQYFGPGTRLTVT.

The table lists this clonotype with a few counts. The J gene is TRBJ1-2, the V gene TRBV6-1; no firm D call. The V gene's germline CDR1 is MNHNS and CDR2 SASEGT. Trimming cost V 7 bases and J 8 bases, with 11 bases left between them. The CDR3 runs 11 residues. As DNA, the CDR3 is TGTGCCAGCATGAATGCCGGCGGCTACACCTTC. Its protein is CASMNAGGYTF.

This clonotype appeared many times. The chain has TRBV30 and TRBJ2-5, with D possibly TRBD2 on 5 matching bases. With 2 bases removed from V and 5 bases from J, the gap between germline ends came to 18 bases. CDR1 is GTSNPN and CDR2 is SVGIG in the germline V gene (reference sequence). The CDR3 sequence is 15 residues long. CDR3 bases: TGTGCCTGGAGTTCTTTCGAGCCGGGAAGGGAGACCCAGTACTTC. Its translation is CAWSSFEPGRETQYF.

The sample holds many counts of this clonotype. The chain is built from TRBV27 and TRBJ1-2; TRBD1 aligns across 8 bases. The CDR3 runs to 13 residues. Germline CDR1 MNHEY, CDR2 SMNVEV (reference sequence). With 2 bases clipped from V and 8 bases from J, the junction kept 4 bases outside the gene matches. Written as DNA, the CDR3 is TGTGCCAGCAGTTTACAGGGGGCTCGCGGCTACACCTTC. Translation gives CASSLQGARGYTF.

This clonotype was observed a few times. CDR3 in amino acids: CASGFLGLSYEQYF. CDR3 DNA: TGTGCTAGTGGTTTTCTGGGACTCTCCTACGAGCAGTACTTC. The chain employs TRBV12-5 and TRBJ2-7, with D possibly matching TRBD2 (6 bases). CDR1 is LGHNT, CDR2 FRNRAP, per germline. The CDR3 has 14 amino acids. V lost 3 bases and J 0 bases, leaving 9 bases between the germline ends.

V usage is TRBV6-1 and J usage is TRBJ1-3; D might be TRBD1 (6 bases). The ends were cut back, 4 bases at V and 0 bases at J, with 10 bases in the middle. This CDR3 contains 15 residues. Germline loops: CDR1 MNHNS, CDR2 SASEGT. The CDR3 protein is CASSATGISGNTIYF. The CDR3 DNA reads TGTGCCAGCAGTGCCACAGGGATCTCTGGAAACACCATATATTTT.

The chain has TRBV18 and TRBJ2-7; D is uncertain. The CDR3 is 12 residues long. Germline CDR1 reads KGHSH; CDR2 reads LQKENI. V lost 2 bases and J lost 5, with 7 bases in between. The CDR3: CASSPVSDEQYF. Here the CDR3 DNA reads TGTGCCAGCTCACCAGTGAGCGACGAGCAGTACTTC.

The chain joins TRBV7-6 to TRBJ2-7; possible D gene TRBD2, 5 bases. The CDR3 contains 14 residues. Germline loops: CDR1 SGHVS, CDR2 FNYEAQ. V was trimmed by 2 bases and J by 2 bases, leaving 10 bases between them. The CDR3 here is CASSLSGSTYEQYF. The CDR3 DNA reads as TGTGCCAGCAGCTTAAGCGGCTCAACCTACGAGCAGTACTTC.